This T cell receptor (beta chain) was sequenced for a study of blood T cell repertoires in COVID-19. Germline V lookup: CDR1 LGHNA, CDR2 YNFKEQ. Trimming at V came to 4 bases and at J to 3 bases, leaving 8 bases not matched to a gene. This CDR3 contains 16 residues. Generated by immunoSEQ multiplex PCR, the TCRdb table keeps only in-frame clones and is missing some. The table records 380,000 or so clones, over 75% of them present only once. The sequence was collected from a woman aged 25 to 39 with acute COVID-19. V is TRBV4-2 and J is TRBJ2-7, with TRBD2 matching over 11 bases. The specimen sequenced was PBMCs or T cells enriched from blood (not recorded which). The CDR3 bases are TGTGCCAGCAGCCTCTCGACTAGCGGGGTTAACTACGAGCAGTACTTC. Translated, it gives CASSLSTSGVNYEQYF.